The rows below give T cell receptor beta chains drawn from one sample of a study of T cell responses to AZD1222 COVID-19 vaccine. Produced via immunoSEQ multiplex PCR; TCRdb's table is partial and in-frame only. The table has 170,000 or so clones, 87% seen once. The material was peripheral blood, obtained on day 0 of AZD1222 vaccination. The receptor source for this set is an adult in good health. The CDR3 runs from the conserved cysteine through the conserved F or W. The D gene is left open where the match is weak. Only some rows state a clone size, as once, few, many or a class for expanded clones.

v_call	d_call	j_call	clone_size	cdr3_nt	cdr3_aa
TRBV12-3/TRBV12-4	-	TRBJ2-7	-	TGTGCCAGCAGCATATACACCGGGACTTGTCACTTC	CASSIYTGTCHF
TRBV19	-	TRBJ1-1	few	TGTGCCAGTAGTGCCGAGGGACGTGGCACTGAAGCTTTCTTT	CASSAEGRGTEAFF
TRBV6-5	TRBD2	TRBJ2-2	-	TGTGCCAGCCTGGGACGTAGCGGGACCGGGGAGCTGTTTTTT	CASLGRSGTGELFF
TRBV5-6	-	TRBJ1-6	-	TGTGCCAGCAGCTTGTACTCCTATAATTCACCCCTCCACTTT	CASSLYSYNSPLHF
TRBV7-2	-	TRBJ2-5	-	TGTGCCAGCAGCTTAGGGTCTAGTGTGGAGACCCAGTACTTC	CASSLGSSVETQYF
TRBV28	TRBD1	TRBJ2-7	-	TGTGCCAGCACCATGACAGGGGGCGTCTCTCAGTACTTC	CASTMTGGVSQYF
TRBV6-1	-	TRBJ1-6	-	TGTGCCAGCAGTGAATTCGGGAGCTCCTATAATTCACCCCTCCACTTT	CASSEFGSSYNSPLHF
TRBV5-1	-	TRBJ1-2	-	TGCGCCAGCAGCTTGGTTGGAGGCCGTAACTATGGCTACACCTTC	CASSLVGGRNYGYTF
TRBV18	TRBD1	TRBJ1-5	-	TGTGCCAGCTCACCGCAGGGGGCGGTAAATCAGCCCCAGCATTTT	CASSPQGAVNQPQHF
TRBV6-5	-	TRBJ2-7	few	TGTGCCAGCAGTCGAGGACAGAAGTACGAGCAGTACTTC	CASSRGQKYEQYF
TRBV5-4	TRBD1	TRBJ1-1	-	TGTGCCAGCAGCCGAGGACAGGATAACACTGAAGCTTTCTTT	CASSRGQDNTEAFF
TRBV5-4	-	TRBJ1-1	-	TGTGCCAGCAGCCCGACCGGGGGGCCGAACACTGAAGCTTTCTTT	CASSPTGGPNTEAFF
TRBV30	-	TRBJ2-7	-	TGTGCCTGGAGTCAACTCGCCAAGGCTGGAGAGCAGTACTTC	CAWSQLAKAGEQYF
TRBV7-6	TRBD1	TRBJ1-6	-	TGTGCCAGCAGCTTAGTAGCTATCGGACAGGGCGGTTCACCCCTCCACTTT	CASSLVAIGQGGSPLHF
TRBV12-3/TRBV12-4	TRBD1	TRBJ1-1	-	TGTGCCAGCACTCCACAGGGGGCGGTCGGTGCTTTCTTT	CASTPQGAVGAFF
TRBV7-2	-	TRBJ2-7	few	TGTGCCAGCAGCCCTCGGGCGGGCGGATCCTACGAGCAGTACTTC	CASSPRAGGSYEQYF
TRBV4-1	TRBD2	TRBJ2-7	-	TGCGCCAGCAGCCTCGGGACTAGCGGAGATTACGAGCAGTACTTC	CASSLGTSGDYEQYF
TRBV9	TRBD2	TRBJ2-1	-	TGTGCCAGCAGCGTAGGTCCTAGCGGTAACAATGAGCAGTTCTTC	CASSVGPSGNNEQFF
TRBV2	-	TRBJ1-5	-	TGTGCCAGCAGTGGCAGGGATTTGCAGCCCCAGCATTTT	CASSGRDLQPQHF
TRBV19	-	TRBJ2-3	-	TGTGCCAGTAGATCGCGCCGGGGGACAGATACGCAGTATTTT	CASRSRRGTDTQYF
TRBV18	TRBD1	TRBJ2-6	-	TGTGCCAGCTCATCCGGACAGGTGAGCTCTGGGGCCAACGTCCTGACTTTC	CASSSGQVSSGANVLTF
TRBV5-1	-	TRBJ2-1	few	TGCGCCAGCAGCTTATGGGGAAGCTACAATGAGCAGTTCTTC	CASSLWGSYNEQFF
TRBV9	TRBD2	TRBJ2-7	once	TGTGCCAGCAGCGCCGGGGGAGAGCGGGAGGTCTCCTACGAGCAGTACTTC	CASSAGGEREVSYEQYF
TRBV6-1	-	TRBJ2-2	-	TGTGCCAGCACACAGCGATCGAACACCGGGGAGCTGTTTTTT	CASTQRSNTGELFF
TRBV7-6	TRBD1	TRBJ1-4	-	TGTGCCAGCAGCTTAGGACAGGGGATGGCTAATGAAAAACTGTTTTTT	CASSLGQGMANEKLFF
TRBV5-1	-	TRBJ2-7	few	TGCGCCAGCAGCTTGAAGCCGGGGAGCTCCTACGAGCAGTACTTC	CASSLKPGSSYEQYF
TRBV6-1	-	TRBJ2-7	-	TGTGCCAGCAGTGAATTGATGGGGTACGAGCAGTACTTC	CASSELMGYEQYF
TRBV5-4	-	TRBJ1-6	-	TGTGCCAGCAGCTCCCGATTGCTCAATAATTCACCCCTCCACTTT	CASSSRLLNNSPLHF
TRBV15	TRBD2	TRBJ2-4	-	TGTGCCACCAGCAGAGGCGGGAGGGTGCACATTCAGTACTTC	CATSRGGRVHIQYF
TRBV7-8	-	TRBJ2-7	-	TGTGCCAGCAGCCCCTACCCCTACCTAGCGCTGGGCGAGCAGTACTTC	CASSPYPYLALGEQYF
TRBV6-5	TRBD1	TRBJ2-1	-	TGTGCCAGCATCTCCGGGACAGCCAACAGGGAGCAGTTCTTC	CASISGTANREQFF
TRBV27	-	TRBJ1-6	-	TGTGCCAGCACCAAAAGGGGGACGGGCTCCTATAATTCACCCCTCCACTTT	CASTKRGTGSYNSPLHF
TRBV2	-	TRBJ1-2	-	TGTGCCAGCAAAAAGGACGCGAGGGGCTATGGCTACACCTTC	CASKKDARGYGYTF
TRBV6-2/TRBV6-3	TRBD1	TRBJ1-5	-	TGTGCCAGCAGCCCCCTTATTACACCGGGGACAGGGGGTCAAAAAGTGGGCAATCAGCCCCAGCATTTT	CASSPLITPGTGGQKVGNQPQHF
TRBV19	-	TRBJ1-5	once	TGTGCCAGTAGTACGGACAGTCGAGCTAGCAATCAGCCCCAGCATTTT	CASSTDSRASNQPQHF
TRBV30	-	TRBJ1-5	few	TGTGCCTGGAGTGTTGGGCAGAGCAATCAGCCCCAGCATTTT	CAWSVGQSNQPQHF
TRBV7-3	-	TRBJ2-3	-	TGTGCCAGCAGCTTAACGGGGGGATTCACAGATACGCAGTATTTT	CASSLTGGFTDTQYF
TRBV5-1	TRBD2	TRBJ2-1	few	TGCGCCAGCAGGTCAAATCCGGGACTAGCCGTAAACGATGAGCAGTTCTTC	CASRSNPGLAVNDEQFF
TRBV4-1	TRBD1	TRBJ1-2	-	TGCGCCAGCAGCCAGGCCTCGGGACAGAACTATGGCTACACCTTC	CASSQASGQNYGYTF
TRBV11-3	TRBD1	TRBJ1-5	-	TGTGCCAGCACCGGGACAGGGGGCGATCAGCCCCAGCATTTT	CASTGTGGDQPQHF
TRBV7-2	-	TRBJ1-4	few	TGTGCCAGCAGCTTTGGGCAGAGGGGTGAAAAACTGTTTTTT	CASSFGQRGEKLFF
TRBV6-5	-	TRBJ2-1	-	TGTGCCAGCAGTAGAGGTAATGAGCAGTTCTTC	CASSRGNEQFF
TRBV28	-	TRBJ1-1	-	TGTGCCAGCTCGCCCCCGGGCCCCTCGAACACTGAAGCTTTCTTT	CASSPPGPSNTEAFF
TRBV27	-	TRBJ2-7	-	TGTGCCAGCAGTTCAATAGTGAAAGCAGGCTACGAGCAGTACTTC	CASSSIVKAGYEQYF
TRBV18	-	TRBJ2-7	few	TGTGCCAGCTCTAACCAAAGGGCCTACGAGCAGTACTTC	CASSNQRAYEQYF
TRBV30	-	TRBJ2-4	-	TGTGCCTGGAGTTTGGCTGCCTCTTTAGCCAAAAACATTCAGTACTTC	CAWSLAASLAKNIQYF
TRBV19	TRBD1	TRBJ1-6	-	TGTGCCAGTAGTTTACTCGGGACAGCTAATTCACCCCTCCACTTT	CASSLLGTANSPLHF
TRBV18	TRBD1	TRBJ2-7	-	TGTGCCAGCTCACCTAAGACAGGGAGCGAGCAGTACTTC	CASSPKTGSEQYF
TRBV13	-	TRBJ2-3	-	TGTGCCAGCAGCTATAGGACAGCCGTCACAGATACGCAGTATTTT	CASSYRTAVTDTQYF
TRBV5-1	-	TRBJ2-1	-	TGCGCCAGCAGCCCCCGGGGCGGGGAGCAGTTCTTC	CASSPRGGEQFF
TRBV30	TRBD1	TRBJ1-3	-	TGTGCCTGGGGACAGGGACTTGGAAACACCATATATTTT	CAWGQGLGNTIYF
TRBV19	-	TRBJ1-4	-	TGTGCCAGTAGTCCCAGGGGCGGGGGATATGAAAAACTGTTTTTT	CASSPRGGGYEKLFF
TRBV5-1	-	TRBJ2-5	once	TGCGCCAGCAGCTTGGACCCTGGGAAGACCCAGTACTTC	CASSLDPGKTQYF